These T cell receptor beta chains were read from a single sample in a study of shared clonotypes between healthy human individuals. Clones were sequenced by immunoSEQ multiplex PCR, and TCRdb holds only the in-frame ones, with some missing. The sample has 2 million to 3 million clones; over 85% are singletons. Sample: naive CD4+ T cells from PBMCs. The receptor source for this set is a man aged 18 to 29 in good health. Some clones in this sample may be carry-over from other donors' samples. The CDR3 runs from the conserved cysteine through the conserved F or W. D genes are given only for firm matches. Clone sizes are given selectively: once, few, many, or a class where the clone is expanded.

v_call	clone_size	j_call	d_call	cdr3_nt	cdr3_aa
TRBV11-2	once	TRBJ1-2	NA	TGTGCCAGCATCGCATTTAAGGGGCCAGCTAACTATGGCTACACCTTC	CASIAFKGPANYGYTF
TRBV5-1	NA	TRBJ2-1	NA	TGCGCCAGCAGTATCACAGGGCCCTCGTACAATGAGCAGTTCTTC	CASSITGPSYNEQFF
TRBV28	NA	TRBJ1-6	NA	TGTGCCAGCACCCAAAGGGGTTCACCCCTCCACTTT	CASTQRGSPLHF
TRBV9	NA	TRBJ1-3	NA	TGTGCCAGCAGCGTAGGGGTGGAAAACACCATATATTTT	CASSVGVENTIYF
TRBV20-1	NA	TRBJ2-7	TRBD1	TGCAGTGCTTGGACAGGCTACGAGCAGTACTTC	CSAWTGYEQYF
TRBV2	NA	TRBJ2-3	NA	TGTGCCAGCAGTGTTGAGGGGATAGATACGCAGTATTTT	CASSVEGIDTQYF
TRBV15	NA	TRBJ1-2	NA	TGTGCCACCAGCAGAGGCAGGAATAACTATGGCTACACCTTC	CATSRGRNNYGYTF
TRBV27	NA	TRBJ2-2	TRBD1	TGTGCCAGCAGTCCAGGGGACAGGGCGACCGGGGAGCTGTTTTTT	CASSPGDRATGELFF
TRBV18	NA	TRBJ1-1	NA	TGTGCCAGCTCAGAATCGGGGGAGCACACTGAAGCTTTCTTT	CASSESGEHTEAFF
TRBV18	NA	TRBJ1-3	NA	TGTGCCAGCTCACCACAGGCCAGGAGCTCTGGAAACACCATATATTTT	CASSPQARSSGNTIYF
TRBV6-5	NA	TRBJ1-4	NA	TGTGCCAGCGGGGGACCGCAGCAGAAAGAAAAACTGTTTTTT	CASGGPQQKEKLFF
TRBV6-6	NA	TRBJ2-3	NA	TGTGCCAGCAGTTACTCAACAGGAGATACGCAGTATTTT	CASSYSTGDTQYF
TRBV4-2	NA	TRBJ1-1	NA	TGTGCCAGCAGCCGTGCAGGACCCAACACTGAAGCTTTCTTT	CASSRAGPNTEAFF
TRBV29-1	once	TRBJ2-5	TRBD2	TGCAGCGTGGTTGGGGGGGGCCAAGAGACCCAGTACTTC	CSVVGGGQETQYF
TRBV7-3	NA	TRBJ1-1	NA	TGTGCCAGCAGCCAAGACCCAGGCACTGAAGCTTTCTTT	CASSQDPGTEAFF
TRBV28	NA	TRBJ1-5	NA	TGTGCCAGCGCCGGGACGTTAAAAAATCAGCCCCAGCATTTT	CASAGTLKNQPQHF
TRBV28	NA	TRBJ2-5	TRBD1	TGTGCCAGCAGCCCAGGTGGGGCAGGGGGTGCGGGAGAGACCCAGTACTTC	CASSPGGAGGAGETQYF
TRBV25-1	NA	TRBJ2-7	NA	TGTGCCACTTCCGGACTCTACGAGCAGTACTTC	CATSGLYEQYF
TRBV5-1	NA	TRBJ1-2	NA	TGCGCCAGCACCCCGCTAGGGGCTTCCTATGGCTACACCTTC	CASTPLGASYGYTF
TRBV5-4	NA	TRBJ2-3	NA	TGTGCCAGCAGCTGGGACCGTAGCACAGATACGCAGTATTTT	CASSWDRSTDTQYF
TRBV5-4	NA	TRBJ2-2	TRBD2	TGTGCCAGCAGCGCACTGCTAGCGGGGGGGATAGGGGAGCTGTTTTTT	CASSALLAGGIGELFF
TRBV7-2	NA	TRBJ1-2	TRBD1	TGTGCCAGCAGCCCGGGACAGTTCTATGGCTACACCTTC	CASSPGQFYGYTF
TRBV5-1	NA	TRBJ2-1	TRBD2	TGCGCCAGCAGCCCAGGGAGGGACTATCCCCGCAATGAGCAGTTCTTC	CASSPGRDYPRNEQFF
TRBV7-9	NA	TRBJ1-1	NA	TGTGCCAGCAGTCGTATAGAGGAAACTGAAGCTTTCTTT	CASSRIEETEAFF